These T cell receptor beta chains were read from a single sample in a study of blood T cell repertoires in COVID-19. The data were produced by immunoSEQ multiplex PCR, yet TCRdb's version contains in-frame clones alone and is incomplete. This table holds 150,000 to 200,000 clones, roughly 77% found once. The sequencing input was PBMCs or T cells enriched from blood (not recorded which). These receptor sequences come from a woman between 50 and 59 years old with acute COVID-19. Both conserved end residues are part of each CDR3. A D gene is named only where the DNA matches it firmly. Clone size is not always given. Where it is, it says once, few, many or a class for expanded clones.

D gene	V gene	J gene	clone size	CDR3 protein	CDR3 DNA
TRBD1	TRBV28	TRBJ1-2	-	CASRAGGSNYGYTF	TGTGCCAGCAGGGCAGGGGGAAGCAACTATGGCTACACCTTC
-	TRBV29-1	TRBJ2-1	-	CSVEGIGIRGNEQFF	TGCAGCGTTGAAGGTATCGGTATTCGGGGGAATGAGCAGTTCTTC
-	TRBV4-1	TRBJ1-1	-	CASSQEQGYTEAFF	TGCGCCAGCAGCCAAGAACAGGGCTACACTGAAGCTTTCTTT
TRBD1	TRBV19	TRBJ1-1	-	CASTGQGPNTEAFF	TGTGCCAGTACCGGACAGGGACCGAACACTGAAGCTTTCTTT
TRBD2	TRBV5-1	TRBJ2-3	-	CASRLGLGRTDTQYF	TGCGCCAGCAGGTTGGGACTAGGGAGGACAGATACGCAGTATTTT
TRBD1	TRBV7-9	TRBJ1-3	-	CASSSRGGNTIYF	TGTGCCAGCAGCTCCAGGGGGGGAAACACCATATATTTT
-	TRBV18	TRBJ1-2	once	CASSPGGIDYGYTF	TGTGCCAGCTCACCGGGGGGAATTGACTATGGCTACACCTTC
-	TRBV28	TRBJ2-1	-	CASSLSRDYNEQFF	TGTGCCAGCAGTTTAAGTCGGGATTACAATGAGCAGTTCTTC
-	TRBV29-1	TRBJ1-2	-	CSSTGRYGYTF	TGCAGCAGTACAGGGCGTTATGGCTACACCTTC
TRBD1	TRBV19	TRBJ2-6	few	CASGRTGANSGANVLTF	TGTGCCAGTGGAAGGACAGGAGCGAACTCTGGGGCCAACGTCCTGACTTTC
-	TRBV5-6	TRBJ1-1	-	CASSLEGTETFF	TGTGCCAGCAGCTTGGAGGGGACTGAGACTTTCTTT
TRBD1	TRBV19	TRBJ1-3	-	CASTDRGIYSGNTIYF	TGTGCCAGTACCGACAGGGGGATATATTCTGGAAACACCATATATTTT
-	TRBV2	TRBJ1-3	-	CASRGIVWDTGNTIYF	TGTGCCAGCAGGGGCATAGTCTGGGACACGGGAAACACCATATATTTT
TRBD1	TRBV7-9	TRBJ1-5	-	CASSLGQGGEPQHF	TGTGCCAGCAGCTTAGGACAGGGTGGTGAGCCCCAGCATTTT
-	TRBV6-1	TRBJ1-5	-	CASSDMFRVTQPQHF	TGTGCCAGCAGTGATATGTTCAGGGTGACTCAGCCCCAGCATTTT
TRBD2	TRBV19	TRBJ2-3	few	CASSIGGTSGGRGTDTQYF	TGTGCCAGTAGTATCGGCGGGACTAGCGGGGGGCGAGGCACAGATACGCAGTATTTT
-	TRBV7-2	TRBJ1-3	-	CASSPEVRFSGNTIYF	TGTGCCAGCAGCCCAGAGGTACGGTTCTCTGGAAACACCATATATTTT
-	TRBV7-8	TRBJ1-1	-	CASSPPGRLVNTEAFF	TGTGCCAGCAGCCCCCCGGGGAGGCTTGTGAACACTGAAGCTTTCTTT
TRBD1	TRBV6-6	TRBJ2-1	-	CASSYTTGYEQFF	TGTGCCAGCAGTTACACGACAGGGTATGAGCAGTTCTTC
-	TRBV7-9	TRBJ1-5	once	CASSLALGDSQPQHF	TGTGCCAGCAGCTTAGCGCTGGGTGACAGTCAGCCCCAGCATTTT
TRBD2	TRBV11-2	TRBJ2-3	once	CASSLFTGGSTDTQYF	TGTGCCAGCAGCTTATTTACGGGGGGGAGCACAGATACGCAGTATTTT
-	TRBV30	TRBJ1-1	-	CAWSLQGSFKAFF	TGTGCCTGGAGCTTACAGGGCAGCTTTAAAGCTTTCTTT
TRBD1	TRBV27	TRBJ1-4	-	CASSLWADRDRNEKLFF	TGTGCCAGCAGTTTATGGGCGGACCGGGACAGGAATGAAAAACTGTTTTTT
-	TRBV19	TRBJ1-5	-	CASSIFGRGLHQPQHF	TGTGCCAGTAGTATTTTCGGGCGGGGGCTTCATCAGCCCCAGCATTTT
TRBD1	TRBV9	TRBJ1-6	-	CASSVGSGGNSPLHF	TGTGCCAGCAGCGTAGGGTCAGGGGGAAATTCACCCCTCCACTTT
TRBD1	TRBV19	TRBJ1-6	-	CASSTIQGATSPLHF	TGTGCCAGTAGTACGATACAGGGGGCCACTTCACCCCTCCACTTT
-	TRBV6-1	TRBJ1-3	few	CASSEGEAGNTIYF	TGTGCCAGCAGTGAAGGTGAGGCTGGAAACACCATATATTTT
-	TRBV6-4	TRBJ2-2	once	CASSDSRQAGELFF	TGTGCCAGCAGTGACTCTCGACAGGCCGGGGAGCTGTTTTTT